These 10 T cell receptor beta chains share one sample of origin, sequenced in a study of regulatory T cells in long-lasting Graves disease (dated by TCRdb to the early 2020s). What this sample's time point label stands for: newly diagnosed GD, antithyroid drugs for less than 3 months. For both TCR sequencing and RNA sequencing, RNA was extracted from PBMCs using TRIzol. Library construction relied on multiplex PCR. Sequencing used an Illumina HiSeq 4000. iRepertoire HTBI primers and Arm-PCR amplification of CDR3 regions were used to construct TCR beta libraries. In TCRdb, the public reads were trimmed at Q25 with fastp and aligned with MiXCR, with productive beta chains retained. A single entry per CDR3 protein holds the most common genes and DNA from its merged rows. Here the sample has approximately 400,000 distinct CDR3 sequences; approximately 12% occur a single time. The ten most abundant clones make up approximately 17% of the sample.

The sample was also reused in another study, on T cells in Graves' hyperthyroidism and ophthalmopathy.

Sequencing was performed on peripheral blood mononuclear cells (PBMCs), taken at new diagnosis, from a patient treated with antithyroid drugs. These TCRs come from a woman under 30 with Graves disease. Donor details come from another sample of the same person, matched by shared clones.

This clonotype was seen many times. The chain links TRBV12-3 or TRBV12-4 to TRBJ2-1; 9 positions match TRBD1. The CDR3 contains 15 residues. J was trimmed by 6 bases and V by 7 bases; bases with no gene match: 10. Written as DNA, the CDR3 is TGTGCCAGCAACCAACAGGGGGCTAGGTTCAATGAGCAGTTCTTC. Translated, it gives CASNQQGARFNEQFF.

This clonotype showed up many times. This chain connects TRBV7-9 to TRBJ1-6; no firm D call. Trimming took 4 bases from V and 4 from J, leaving 8 bases between them. CDR1 is SEHNR and CDR2 is FQNEAQ in the germline V gene (reference sequence). There are 14 residues in the CDR3. CDR3: CASSSSEYNSPLHF. Written as DNA, the CDR3 is TGTGCCAGCAGCTCAAGTGAATATAATTCACCCCTCCACTTT.

As to this clonotype: A single base separates this from a much larger clone, so it may be a read error. The rearrangement joins TRBV6-9 to TRBJ2-5; D is possibly TRBD1 (5 bases). CDR1 and CDR2 (germline): MNHGY, SVAAGI. V shed 0 bases and J shed 1 base, with 21 bases lying between them. The CDR3 loop spans 19 amino acids. The CDR3 region has the DNA TGTGCCAGCAGTTATTCCCCCCCCAGCAGGGCCGTACCCCAAGAGACCCAGTACTTC. Its translation is CASSYSPPSRAVPQETQYF.

As regards this clonotype: It is likely a read error: a sequence one base away is far more abundant. Because the CDR3's place on the DNA is in doubt, the DNA is left out and the CDR3 is given as listed by TCRdb. The chain carries TRBV11-2 and TRBJ2-7; TRBD2 reflects the table's D call only, with no check against the DNA. Germline V gene data show CDR1 as SGHAT and CDR2 as FQNNGV. The CDR3 numbers 15 amino acids, ends counted. CDR3 residues: CASSWGSGSKYEQDF.

In this sample, this clonotype turned up many times. This chain joins TRBV7-9 and TRBJ2-7; D not certain. The V gene's germline CDR1 is SEHNR and CDR2 FQNEAQ (reference sequence). The V and J ends lost 1 base and 7 bases respectively, with 14 bases between them. The CDR3 sequence is 14 residues long. Here the CDR3 reads CASSLEGRAWEQYF. DNA of the CDR3: TGTGCCAGCAGCTTAGAAGGCAGAGCATGGGAGCAGTACTTC.

This clonotype occurred a few times. This chain joins TRBV29-1 and TRBJ2-1; D not resolved. The germline V gene has CDR1 SQVTM and CDR2 ANQGSEA. Trimming took off 3 bases at V and 0 bases at J, with 15 bases between the two ends. This CDR3 region has 16 residues. The CDR3 loop is CSVEGTEVSSYNEQFF. For the CDR3, the DNA is TGCAGCGTTGAGGGAACAGAAGTCAGCTCCTACAATGAGCAGTTCTTC.

This clonotype was picked up many times. The chain combines TRBV20-1 with TRBJ2-1; perhaps TRBD2 as D (6 bases). This CDR3 spans 17 amino acids. Germline CDR1 is DFQATT and CDR2 is SNEGSKA (reference sequence). V lost 1 base to trimming and J lost 3 bases, with 19 bases between them. The CDR3 region has the DNA TGCAGTGCTAGAGTAACCCTAGCGCCGAGTCTCTACAATGAGCAGTTCTTC. Its translation is CSARVTLAPSLYNEQFF.

Note on this clonotype: A read error may account for a junction end that differs from germline. The J gene is TRBJ2-1, the V gene TRBV6-1, with 7 nucleotides matching TRBD2. The V gene's germline CDR1 is MNHNS and CDR2 SASEGT. This CDR3 spans 16 amino acids. CDR3 amino acids: CASRIRLADSYNEQLF. CDR3 DNA sequence: TGTGCCAGCAGAATACGACTAGCTGACTCCTACAATGAGCAGCTCTTC.

In this sample, this clonotype turned up many times. This rearrangement joins TRBV3-1 to TRBJ1-2, with D perhaps matching TRBD1 (6 bases). CDR1 and CDR2 (germline): LGHDT, YNNKEL (reference sequence). V lost 6 bases, J lost 4 bases, and 15 bases lay in between. The CDR3 totals 14 residues. The CDR3 loop reads CASRLSGQIYGYTF. Here the CDR3 DNA reads TGTGCCAGCAGACTATCAGGACAGATCTATGGCTACACCTTC.

This clonotype was seen ten or more times. The rearrangement uses TRBV12-3 or TRBV12-4 and TRBJ1-3; D is undetermined. This CDR3 region has 15 residues. V lost 3 bases, J lost 3 bases, and 12 bases lay in between. The CDR3 DNA is TGTGCCAGCAGTTTCCTCGGCGAAGGTGGAAACACCATATATTTT. Its protein is CASSFLGEGGNTIYF.